This section outlines one T cell receptor (beta chain) sequence together with its context. The target antigen is unknown. CDR1 MNHEY and CDR2 SMNVEV come from the germline V gene (reference sequence). Trimming removed 8 bases from V and 1 base from J, with 17 bases in between. CDR3 length: 15 amino acids. Only in-frame clones appear in the TCRdb table, and some are missing; sequencing was by immunoSEQ multiplex PCR. Here the sample spans approximately 60,000 clones, 77% being singletons. This specimen belongs to a study of OX40 agonist ivuxolimab in advanced cancers. If patients had autoimmune disease history or systemic immunosuppression, they were excluded. Study-wide results and caveats: There was clonal expansion of CD4+ and CD8+ blood T cells by week 6 at 0.1 to 3.0 mg/kg.

The specimen was CD4+ or CD8+ T cells sorted from blood, collected in a trial of the OX40 agonist ivuxolimab. The TCR sequence derives from an adult with an advanced solid tumor such as melanoma, head and neck, liver or kidney cancer. The V and J genes are TRBV27 and TRBJ1-2; D gene uncertain. CDR3: CASREAQGVNYGYTF. The CDR3 region has the DNA TGTGCCAGCCGGGAGGCGCAAGGAGTTAACTATGGCTACACCTTC.